A selection of T cell receptor beta chains follows, all from one sample in a study of regulatory T cells in long-lasting Graves disease. In TCRdb, the multiplex PCR reads were re-called with MiXCR into one record per CDR3 protein. The data show approximately 400,000 distinct CDR3 sequences, about 25% seen once. This sample comprised peripheral blood mononuclear cells (PBMCs), obtained when the disease was refractory, from a patient treated with antithyroid drugs. The source is a female donor with Graves disease. The CDR3 runs from the conserved cysteine through the conserved F or W. The order of the fields is V gene, J gene, clone size, D gene, CDR3 DNA, CDR3 protein. D genes are given only for firm matches. Not every row has a clone size; where given, it reads once, few, many or a size class.

>TRBV30|TRBJ1-5|-|-
TGTGCCTGGAAGGGGGGGGCTGACAATCAGCCCCAGCATTTT
CAWKGGADNQPQHF
>TRBV12-3/TRBV12-4|TRBJ2-2|many|-
TGTGCCAGCAGTTTGATCAGTGGGAGCACGAACACCGGGGAGCTGTTTTTT
CASSLISGSTNTGELFF
>TRBV15|TRBJ2-5|many|-
TGTGCCACCAGCAGAGTTCCGGGAGTGGAGACCCAGTACTTC
CATSRVPGVETQYF
>TRBV7-2|TRBJ1-2|-|TRBD1
TGTGCCAGCAGCTCGAACCGGGGACAGGACTATGGCTACACCTTC
CASSSNRGQDYGYTF
>TRBV7-2|TRBJ2-7|-|TRBD2
TGTGCCAGCAGCTGGGTGGCGGGAGCCCTTACCTACGAGCAGTACTTC
CASSWVAGALTYEQYF
>TRBV7-8|TRBJ2-7|many|TRBD2
TGTGCCAGCAGCCCACTAGCGGGAGAAGTCTACGAGCAGTACTTC
CASSPLAGEVYEQYF
>TRBV28|TRBJ1-6|-|-
TGTGCCAGCAGTTGGACCGAGCATAATTCACCCCTCCACTTT
CASSWTEHNSPLHF
>TRBV5-1|TRBJ1-1|-|TRBD1
TGCGCCAGCAGCGACCGGACAGGCCCCACTGAAGCTTTCTTT
CASSDRTGPTEAFF
>TRBV20-1|TRBJ2-5|few|TRBD1
TGCAGTGCTGGGGCCGGGGACAGGGGTCAGGGGGCCCAGTACTTC
CSAGAGDRGQGAQYF
>TRBV7-9|TRBJ2-7|few|-
TGTGCCAGCAGCTTTTATGTGGAAATAGCATTTTCCTACGAGCAGTACTTC
CASSFYVEIAFSYEQYF
>TRBV6-1|TRBJ1-5|-|TRBD1
TGTGCCAGCACTGGCCAGGGGGCAATGGGCAATCAGCCCCAGCATTTT
CASTGQGAMGNQPQHF
>TRBV11-2|TRBJ1-1|few|-
TGTGCCAGCAGCTTGGATGGACAGATGAACACTGAAGCTTTCTTT
CASSLDGQMNTEAFF
>TRBV6-2/TRBV6-3|TRBJ2-7|few|-
TGTGCCAGCAGTTATTGGGTCAGAGGAGGTCCTACGTACGAGCAGTACTTC
CASSYWVRGGPTYEQYF
>TRBV20-1|TRBJ2-1|few|TRBD2
TGCAGTGCTAGAGATCCGGTGGGGGGGGATGAGCAGTTCTTC
CSARDPVGGDEQFF
>TRBV24-1|TRBJ2-5|many|TRBD1
TGTGCCACCAGTGATAGACGGACAGGACAAGAGACCCAGTACTTC
CATSDRRTGQETQYF
>TRBV12-3/TRBV12-4|TRBJ1-6|few|TRBD1
TGTGCCAGCATCGGGACAGCCCAGAATTCACCCCTCCACTTT
CASIGTAQNSPLHF
>TRBV27|TRBJ2-2|-|TRBD1
TGTGCCAGTAACCACGACAGGGACGGGGAGCTGTTTTTT
CASNHDRDGELFF
>TRBV7-2|TRBJ2-5|many|TRBD1
TGTGCCAGCAGCCGCCAGGGGGCAGGGCAAGAGACCCAGTACTTC
CASSRQGAGQETQYF
>TRBV11-3|TRBJ2-5|many|-
TGTGCCAGCAGCTTCGGAGTGGGAGAGACCCAGTACTTC
CASSFGVGETQYF
>TRBV28|TRBJ2-7|many|TRBD2
TGTGCCAGCTGGCCAAGCGGGACTCTCGACGAGCAGTACTTC
CASWPSGTLDEQYF
>TRBV5-1|TRBJ2-7|few|-
TGCGCCAGCAGCGCCCAATCCGCCGTGGGGTACGAGCAGTACTTC
CASSAQSAVGYEQYF
>TRBV2|TRBJ2-4|many|-
TGTGCCAGCAGTGAATTGGGTGAAAACATTCAGTACTTC
CASSELGENIQYF
>TRBV27|TRBJ1-5|-|-
TGTGCCAGCACTCGCCCGAGGGGCCTTCAGCCCCAGCATTTT
CASTRPRGLQPQHF
>TRBV7-2|TRBJ2-7|many|-
TGTGCCAGCAGCTTAGCTGGCGGAGTCATCTACGAGCAGTACTTC
CASSLAGGVIYEQYF
>TRBV2|TRBJ1-5|many|-
TGTGCCAGCACCTTAACTGGCAATCAGCCCCAGCATTTT
CASTLTGNQPQHF
>TRBV19|TRBJ2-7|few|-
TGTGCCAGTAGTGCGGGGAGGAATCTATTTGCCTACGAGCAGTACTTC
CASSAGRNLFAYEQYF
>TRBV6-1|TRBJ1-4|-|-
TGTGCCAGCAATTTCCCTAGAGGTGCAACTAATGAAAAACTGTTTTTT
CASNFPRGATNEKLFF
>TRBV15|TRBJ1-2|few|-
TGTGCCACCAGCAGAGATCGAAGCGGCTACTATGGCTACACCTTC
CATSRDRSGYYGYTF
>TRBV18|TRBJ1-2|-|-
TGTGCCAGCTCTCCAGTCACGCGTACTAACTATGGCTACACCTTC
CASSPVTRTNYGYTF